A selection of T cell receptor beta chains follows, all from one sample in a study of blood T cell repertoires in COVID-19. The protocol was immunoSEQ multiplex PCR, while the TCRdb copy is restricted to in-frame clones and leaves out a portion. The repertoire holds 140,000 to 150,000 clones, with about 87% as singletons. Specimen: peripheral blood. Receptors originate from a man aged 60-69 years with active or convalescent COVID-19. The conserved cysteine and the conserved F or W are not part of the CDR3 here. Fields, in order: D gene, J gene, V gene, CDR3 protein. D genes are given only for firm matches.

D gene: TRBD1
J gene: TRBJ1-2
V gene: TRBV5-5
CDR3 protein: ASSGRTGNYGYT

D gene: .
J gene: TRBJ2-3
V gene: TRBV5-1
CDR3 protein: ASSMYGTDTQY

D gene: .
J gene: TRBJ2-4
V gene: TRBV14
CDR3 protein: ASSRGHPQTGSWQTGSIQY

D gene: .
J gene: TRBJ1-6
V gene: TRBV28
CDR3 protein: ASRAGNSPLH

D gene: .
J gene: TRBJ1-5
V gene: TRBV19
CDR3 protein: ASSPSAGSNQPQH

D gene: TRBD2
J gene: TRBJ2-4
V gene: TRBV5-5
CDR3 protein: ASSLVGAGATKNIQY

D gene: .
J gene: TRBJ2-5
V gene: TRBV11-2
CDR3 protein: ASSLVGGTGETQY

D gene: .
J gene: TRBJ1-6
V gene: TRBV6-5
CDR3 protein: ASSREGGSPLH

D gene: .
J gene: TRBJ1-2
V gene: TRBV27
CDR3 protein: ASRPGINYGYT

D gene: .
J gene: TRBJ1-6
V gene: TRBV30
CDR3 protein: AWSVGQGGSPLH

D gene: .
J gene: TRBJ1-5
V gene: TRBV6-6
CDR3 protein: ASSSRSGGHQPQH

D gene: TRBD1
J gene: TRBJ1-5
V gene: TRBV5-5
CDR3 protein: ASSLGTAPNQPQH

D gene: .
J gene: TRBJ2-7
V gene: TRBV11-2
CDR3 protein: ASSLGLAPSYEQY

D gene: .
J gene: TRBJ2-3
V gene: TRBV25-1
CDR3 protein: ASSTSTDTQY

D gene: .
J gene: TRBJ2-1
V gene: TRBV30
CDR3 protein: AWFGTSYNEQF

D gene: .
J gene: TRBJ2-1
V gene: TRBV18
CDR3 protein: ASSPRTGAGDEQF

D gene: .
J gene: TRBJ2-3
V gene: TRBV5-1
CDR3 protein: ASSLVFFDADSTDTQY

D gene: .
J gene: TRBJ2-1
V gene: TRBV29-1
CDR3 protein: SVARDNEQF

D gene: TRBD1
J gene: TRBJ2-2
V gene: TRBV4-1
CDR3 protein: ASIGQGNPLRGTGELF